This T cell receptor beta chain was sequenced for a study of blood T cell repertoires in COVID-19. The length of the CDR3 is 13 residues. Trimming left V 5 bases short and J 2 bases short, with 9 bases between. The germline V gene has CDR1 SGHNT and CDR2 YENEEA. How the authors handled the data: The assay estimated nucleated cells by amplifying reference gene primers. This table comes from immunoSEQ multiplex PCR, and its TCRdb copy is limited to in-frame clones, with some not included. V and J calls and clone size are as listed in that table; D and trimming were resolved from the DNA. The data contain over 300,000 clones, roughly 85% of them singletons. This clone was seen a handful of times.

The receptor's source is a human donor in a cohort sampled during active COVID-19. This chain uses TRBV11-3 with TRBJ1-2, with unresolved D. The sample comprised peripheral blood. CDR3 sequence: CASSRTGNYGYTF. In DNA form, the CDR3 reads TGTGCCAGCAGCCGGACGGGGAACTATGGCTACACCTTC.